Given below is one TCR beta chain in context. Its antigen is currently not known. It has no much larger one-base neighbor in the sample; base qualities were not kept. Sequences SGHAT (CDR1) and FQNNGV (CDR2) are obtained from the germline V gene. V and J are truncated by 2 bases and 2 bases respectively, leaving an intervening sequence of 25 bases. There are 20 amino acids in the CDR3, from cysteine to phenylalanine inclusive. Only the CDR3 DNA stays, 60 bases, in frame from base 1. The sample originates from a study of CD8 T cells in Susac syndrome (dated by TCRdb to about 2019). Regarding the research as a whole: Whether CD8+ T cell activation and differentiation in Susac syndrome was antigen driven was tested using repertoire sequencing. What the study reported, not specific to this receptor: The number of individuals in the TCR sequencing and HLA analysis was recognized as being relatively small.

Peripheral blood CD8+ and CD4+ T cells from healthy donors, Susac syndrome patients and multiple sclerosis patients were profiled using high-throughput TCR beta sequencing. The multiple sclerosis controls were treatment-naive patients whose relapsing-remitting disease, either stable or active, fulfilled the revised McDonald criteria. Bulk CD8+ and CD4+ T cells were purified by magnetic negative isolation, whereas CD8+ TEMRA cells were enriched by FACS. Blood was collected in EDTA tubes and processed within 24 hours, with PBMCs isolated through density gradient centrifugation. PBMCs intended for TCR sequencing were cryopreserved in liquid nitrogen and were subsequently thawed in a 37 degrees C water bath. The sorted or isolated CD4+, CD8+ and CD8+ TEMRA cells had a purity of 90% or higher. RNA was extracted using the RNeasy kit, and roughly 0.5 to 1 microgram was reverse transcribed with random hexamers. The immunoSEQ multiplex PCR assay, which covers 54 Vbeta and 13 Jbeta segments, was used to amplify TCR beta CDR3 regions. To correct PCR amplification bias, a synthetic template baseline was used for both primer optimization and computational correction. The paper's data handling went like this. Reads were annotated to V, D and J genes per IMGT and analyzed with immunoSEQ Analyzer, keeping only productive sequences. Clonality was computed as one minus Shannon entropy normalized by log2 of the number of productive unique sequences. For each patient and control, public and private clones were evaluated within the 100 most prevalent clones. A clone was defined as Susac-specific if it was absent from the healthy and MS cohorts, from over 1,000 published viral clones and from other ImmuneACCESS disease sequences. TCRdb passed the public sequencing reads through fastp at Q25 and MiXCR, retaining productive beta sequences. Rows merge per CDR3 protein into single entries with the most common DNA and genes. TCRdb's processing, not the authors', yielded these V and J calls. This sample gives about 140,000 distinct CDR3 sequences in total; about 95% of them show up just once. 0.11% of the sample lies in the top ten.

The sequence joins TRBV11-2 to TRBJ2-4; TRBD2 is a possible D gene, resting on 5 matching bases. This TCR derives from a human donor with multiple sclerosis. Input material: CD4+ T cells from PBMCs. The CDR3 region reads CASSLKPRVLDVPTKNIQYF. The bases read TGTGCCAGCAGCTTAAAGCCGCGGGTGCTGGACGTTCCTACCAAAAACATTCAGTACTTC.